The clone carrying this T cell receptor beta chain is medium-sized (0.01 to 0.1%) in the sample. Its antigen is still unknown. The sample comes from a study of circulating CD8 cells and anti-PD-1 response in melanoma. The CDR3 runs 13 residues. From germline, CDR1 is LNHDA and CDR2 SQIVND (reference sequence). Trimming shortened V by 6 bases and J by 6 bases, and 12 bases separated the two germline ends. TCR libraries were prepared from approximately 15 ng of total RNA with the QIAseq Immune Repertoire TCR panel. Each CDR3 protein gets one entry after TCRdb re-called the reads with MiXCR. Among about 260 distinct CDR3 sequences listed, roughly 13% were seen once. Notes on the study in general: No tumor material was available, so peptide assays assessed reactivity.

From live CD3+CD8+TCRalphabeta+ cells, four PD-1 and/or TIGIT subsets were sorted. This specimen was CD8+ T cells from PBMCs, taken at baseline or after one month of anti-PD-1 therapy (not recorded which). V is TRBV19 and J is TRBJ2-4; the D gene is possibly TRBD1 (6 bases). This receptor was obtained from a human donor with melanoma. Here the CDR3 reads CASRDSLGNIQYF. CDR3 sequence (DNA): TGTGCCAGTAGGGACAGCCTGGGAAACATTCAGTACTTC.